This T cell receptor (beta chain) emerged from a study of blood T cell repertoires in COVID-19. Study-level information: In each case, the material was cDNA or gDNA derived from T cells, B-cell-depleted T cells, or PBMCs.

The protocol was immunoSEQ multiplex PCR, while the TCRdb copy is restricted to in-frame clones and leaves out a portion. The table lists around 100,000 clones, about nine tenths of them singletons. Germline CDR1 SGHTA, CDR2 FQGNSA. The V end was cut by 5 bases, the J end by 6 bases, with 17 bases between. This CDR3 has 14 amino acids. The source material was peripheral blood. The rearrangement joins TRBV7-2 to TRBJ2-7; D unclear. This TCR came from a man in his fifties with acute or convalescent COVID-19. CDR3 amino acids: CASSLKVLASEQYF. CDR3 sequence (DNA): TGTGCCAGCAGCCTGAAGGTATTAGCCAGCGAGCAGTACTTC.